This paragraph covers one TCR beta chain sequence. Its antigen is currently unknown. Noted time point: cycle 4 day 1 (C4D1), after 6 weeks of nivolumab. Each patient's relapse followed autologous stem cell transplantation, and brentuximab vedotin exposure varied. It was by magnetic negative selection that CD4+ T cells were purified from thawed PBMCs. Complete response, partial response or progressive disease was each patient's best response. This sample was taken from a study of PD-1 blockade in classical Hodgkin lymphoma. Study observations and caveats: Researchers reported that CD4+ TCR diversity, though not CD8+, rose significantly by C4D1. Prior to therapy, complete responders displayed diversity much like that of newly diagnosed patients. TCR diversity at baseline was reported to be reduced in newly diagnosed patients relative to healthy donors.

Using immunoSEQ multiplex PCR, the repertoire was profiled, and TCRdb retains in-frame clones only, with some absent. The sample carries fewer than 35,000 clones, 86% recorded once. Trimming removed 2 bases from V and 3 bases from J, with 20 bases in between. The CDR3 loop spans 17 amino acids. The germline V gene encodes CDR1 SGHAT and CDR2 FQNNGV. This rearrangement joins TRBV11-2 to TRBJ2-7; D is unresolved. This TCR came from a human donor with classical Hodgkin lymphoma. The source was CD4+ T cells from blood, collected before the fourth cycle of nivolumab. CDR3 DNA: TGTGCCAGCAGCTTAACCCCGGGCCTACTGCCCATCTACGAGCAGTACTTC. Protein sequence: CASSLTPGLLPIYEQYF.